What follows are 22 T cell receptor beta chains derived from one specimen sequenced in a study of T cell repertoires in cytomegalovirus infection. TCRdb processed the reads anew with MiXCR; each CDR3 protein has one entry. The sample records over 150,000 distinct CDR3 sequences, 15% to 20% being singletons. The sample was PBMCs. The source is a human donor in good health (CMV status not recorded). Some clones in this sample may be carry-over from other donors' samples.

This clonotype was seen repeatedly, ten times or more. The chain couples TRBV7-8 to TRBJ2-7, with no clear D. This CDR3 contains 11 residues. Per germline, CDR1 SGHVS and CDR2 FQNEAQ. Trimming stripped 1 base from V and 5 bases from J, with 3 bases between. This chain's CDR3 is CASSLDDEQYF. The CDR3 DNA reads TGTGCCAGCAGCTTAGATGACGAGCAGTACTTC.

This clonotype was observed a handful of times. A read error may produce the germline difference seen at one junction end. The J gene is TRBJ1-1, the V gene TRBV15; D unclear. The CDR3 covers 12 residues. Germline-derived CDR1 and CDR2 are LNHNV and YYDKDF (reference sequence). The CDR3 sequence: CATRRSNTEAFF. For the CDR3, the DNA is TGTGCCACCCGCAGGTCTAACACTGAAGCTTTCTTT.

This clonotype was seen at least ten times. The V and J genes are TRBV7-9 and TRBJ2-3, with TRBD1 as a possible D gene (7 bases). Germline lookup yields CDR1 SEHNR and CDR2 FQNEAQ (reference sequence). The CDR3 has 15 amino acids. V lost 8 bases to trimming and J lost 2 bases, with 17 bases between them. Here the CDR3 DNA reads TGTGCCAGCGAGACCTCCAGGGGGGCCACAGATACGCAGTATTTT. Protein sequence: CASETSRGATDTQYF. Using reference TRBV7-9 and TRBJ2-3 for the parts outside the CDR3, the full variable domain is DTGVSQNPRHKITKRGQNVTFRCDPISEHNRLYWYRQTLGQGPEFLTYFQNEAQLEKSRLLSDRFSAERPKGSFSTLEIQRTEQGDSAMYLCASETSRGATDTQYFGPGTRLTVL.

J is TRBJ1-1 and V is TRBV29-1, with 9 bases aligning to TRBD1. Per germline, CDR1 SQVTM and CDR2 ANQGSEA. This CDR3 spans 14 amino acids. Trimming at V came to 5 bases and at J to 4 bases, leaving 8 bases not matched to a gene. The CDR3 is CSVRTGAGGTEAFF. CDR3 in DNA: TGCAGCGTTCGGACAGGGGCGGGGGGCACTGAAGCTTTCTTT.

This clonotype was found a few times. The chain has TRBV6-6 and TRBJ2-1; tentatively, D is TRBD2 (5 bases). CDR3 length equals 16 residues. The germline V gene encodes CDR1 MNHNY and CDR2 SVGAGI (reference sequence). Trimming removed 6 bases at V and 10 bases at J, with 25 bases between. CDR3 DNA: TGTGCCAGCAGCCTCGGACGAGGGCGGACCCCTAGAGAGCAGTTCTTC. It is translated as CASSLGRGRTPREQFF.

In its sample, this clonotype was seen a few times. The chain employs TRBV6-5 and TRBJ1-2; no reliable D call. This CDR3 has 12 amino acids. The V gene's germline CDR1 is MNHEY and CDR2 SVGAGI. V gave up 6 bases and J gave up 5 bases, with 10 bases separating them. The DNA for the CDR3 is TGTGCCAGCAGCGAAAGTTGGTATGGCTACACCTTC. Protein: CASSESWYGYTF.

This clonotype was counted once. The chain is built from TRBV12-3 or TRBV12-4 and TRBJ1-4; no reliable D call. V lost 5 bases and J 0 bases, leaving 19 bases between the germline ends. The CDR3 totals 18 residues. The CDR3 nucleotides read TGTGCCAGCAGTATATCCCCTCTGTTCACCGCAACTAATGAAAAACTGTTTTTT. Translation gives CASSISPLFTATNEKLFF.

This clonotype was recorded many times. This chain links TRBV7-2 with TRBJ2-1, with unresolved D. The CDR3 has 11 residues. V shed 3 bases and J shed 6 bases, with 3 bases lying between them. The germline CDR1 and CDR2 sequences are SGHTA and FQGNSA. CDR3 loop: CASSFFNEQFF. The CDR3 DNA sequence: TGTGCCAGCAGCTTCTTCAATGAGCAGTTCTTC.

The chain uses TRBV20-1 and TRBJ1-2; 12 positions agree with TRBD1. This CDR3 spans 18 amino acids. The V and J ends lost 0 bases and 4 bases, in that order; junction bases with no gene match: 12. From germline, CDR1 is DFQATT and CDR2 SNEGSKA (reference sequence). CDR3 nucleotide sequence: TGCAGTGCTAGAGATAGGGGACAGGGGGCTCGTCTCGGCTATGGCTACACCTTC. Its translation is CSARDRGQGARLGYGYTF.

This clonotype was seen many times. This rearrangement joins TRBV6-1 to TRBJ2-1; maybe TRBD1 (5 bases). Trimming took off 2 bases at V and 9 bases at J, with 23 bases between the two ends. CDR1 and CDR2 from the germline V gene are MNHNS and SASEGT. The CDR3 covers 17 residues. The CDR3 reads CASSETLGAAIGPEQFF. DNA for the CDR3: TGTGCCAGCAGTGAAACCCTTGGGGCAGCCATCGGTCCTGAGCAGTTCTTC.

This clonotype was detected a few times. This chain connects TRBV29-1 to TRBJ2-6, with D possibly being TRBD1 (5 bases). V was trimmed by 4 bases and J by 0 bases, leaving 10 bases between them. This CDR3 is built from 15 residues. Looked up from germline, CDR1 is SQVTM and CDR2 is ANQGSEA. The CDR3 loop reads CSVGEGDSGANVLTF. The CDR3 DNA is TGCAGCGTTGGGGAAGGGGACTCTGGGGCCAACGTCCTGACTTTC.

V usage is TRBV29-1 and J usage is TRBJ2-2; the D gene is possibly TRBD2 (6 bases). V dropped 5 bases and J dropped 5 bases, with 18 bases sitting between them. Germline CDR1 and CDR2: SQVTM and ANQGSEA. There are 15 residues in the CDR3. The CDR3: CSVRRDSGLTGELFF. The CDR3 DNA reads TGCAGCGTTCGACGGGACTCCGGTTTAACCGGGGAGCTGTTTTTT.

This chain uses TRBV4-2 with TRBJ1-2; no definite D call. V was shortened by 3 bases and J by 2 bases, with 19 bases between the two germline ends. The CDR3 consists of 17 residues. Germline-derived CDR1 and CDR2 are LGHNA and YNFKEQ. The CDR3 is CASSQVTFRVLNYGYTF. In nucleotides, the CDR3 is TGTGCCAGCAGCCAGGTCACTTTTCGGGTCCTAAACTATGGCTACACCTTC.

This clonotype was observed at least ten times. V gene TRBV28 combines with J gene TRBJ1-1, with unresolved D. The V gene's germline CDR1 is MDHEN and CDR2 SYDVKM. The CDR3 loop spans 13 amino acids. Trimming removed 3 bases at V and 7 bases at J, with 12 bases between. CDR3 region: CASSFGEMIEAFF. The CDR3, as DNA: TGTGCCAGCAGTTTCGGGGAAATGATTGAAGCTTTCTTT.

The sample holds one count of this clonotype. The rearrangement links TRBV29-1 to TRBJ2-3; 10 bases are a match to TRBD2. CDR3 length: 15 amino acids. The germline CDR1 and CDR2 sequences are SQVTM and ANQGSEA. The V segment lost 2 bases and the J segment 0 bases; nucleotides outside the gene matches: 2. The CDR3 nucleotides are TGCAGCGTTGAAACTAGCGGGACTAGCACAGATACGCAGTATTTT. Translated: CSVETSGTSTDTQYF.

This clonotype was seen more than once but under ten times. CDR3 protein: CASSPERGGSETQYF. Written as DNA, the CDR3 is TGTGCCAGCAGCCCCGAACGGGGGGGTTCAGAGACCCAGTACTTC. J is TRBJ2-5 and V is TRBV6-6; 8 nucleotides match TRBD2. The CDR3 totals 15 residues. Losses at the gene ends were 6 bases for V and 4 bases for J; bases not matched to a gene: 10. Germline V CDR1 and CDR2: MNHNY, SVGAGI (reference sequence).

This clonotype appeared once. This chain uses TRBV5-6 with TRBJ2-5, with D tentatively TRBD1 (5 bases). Per the germline V gene, CDR1 is SGHDT and CDR2 is YYEEEE. Trimming left V 2 bases short and J 5 bases short, with 13 bases between. The CDR3 spans 14 residues. The CDR3 nucleotides are TGTGCCAGCAGCTTTCCAGGGCGAGAGGAGACCCAGTACTTC. Protein: CASSFPGREETQYF.

The chain couples TRBV6-6 to TRBJ2-4; 10 bases match TRBD1. The CDR3 has 16 residues. Trimming took 5 bases from V and 8 from J; bases not matched to a gene: 12. Looked up from germline, CDR1 is MNHNY and CDR2 is SVGAGI (reference sequence). This chain's CDR3 is CASSVHPGTGEDIQYF. The CDR3 DNA sequence: TGTGCCAGCAGTGTTCACCCCGGGACAGGGGAGGACATTCAGTACTTC.

This clonotype was detected a few times. CDR3 bases: TGTGCCAGCAGATACCTAGCGGGAGTTGAGTACGAGCAGTACTTC. It is translated as CASRYLAGVEYEQYF. The chain is built from TRBV28 and TRBJ2-7; 10 bases align to TRBD2. Germline V lookup: CDR1 MDHEN, CDR2 SYDVKM. The CDR3 contains 15 residues. J was trimmed by 4 bases and V by 6 bases; bases with no gene match: 9.

As to this clonotype: A much larger clonotype is one base distant, so this may be a read error. The J gene is TRBJ2-7, the V gene TRBV28; TRBD2 matches at 13 bases. Germline CDR1 MDHEN, CDR2 SYDVKM. There are 15 residues in the CDR3. J lost 2 bases, V lost 3 bases, and 1 base had no gene match. CDR3 bases: TGTGCCAGCAGTTTCGGACTAGCGGGAGCCTACGAGCAGTACTTC. It translates to CASSFGLAGAYEQYF.

This clonotype appeared a few times. The DNA of the CDR3 is TGTGCCAGCAGTCATCCGGGCCGGATGGACCAAGAGACCCAGTACTTC. This sequence encodes CASSHPGRMDQETQYF. This chain connects TRBV28 to TRBJ2-5; D ambiguous. From germline, CDR1 is MDHEN and CDR2 SYDVKM. The CDR3 contains 16 residues. Trimming cost V 5 bases and J 0 bases, with 16 bases left between them.

This clonotype was picked up a small number of times. The chain recombines TRBV29-1 with TRBJ2-3; TRBD1 aligns across 7 bases. This CDR3 comprises 12 residues. CDR1 is SQVTM and CDR2 is ANQGSEA in the germline V gene. V trimming: 7 bases; J trimming: 8 bases; junction bases outside the gene matches: 9. The DNA for the CDR3 is TGCAGCGGGGGGACAGCCCTGGGTACGCAGTATTTT. Encoded protein: CSGGTALGTQYF.